This T cell receptor (beta chain) was obtained from a study of tumor and adjacent non-tumor tissue in lung cancer. TCRbeta libraries were built with three rounds of nested PCR, modified from ARM-PCR. MiXCR, applied by TCRdb to the multiplex PCR reads, yields one record per CDR3 protein. Altogether 60,000 to 90,000 distinct CDR3 sequences are present, more than 60% being singletons, with the ten largest covering approximately 12%. The template was RNA from unsorted bulk tissue. There are 14 residues in the CDR3. This clonotype was seen only once. At one of its ends the junction is not consistent with the germline gene, which may arise from a read error.

The TCR was taken from a woman aged 45 to 65 with non-small cell lung cancer. The V gene is TRBV12-3 or TRBV12-4, the J gene TRBJ2-7, with a possible D match to TRBD2 (5 bases). The sequencing input was lung tumor tissue. CDR3 nucleotide sequence: TGTTCCAGCGCCCCGGGATTAGGGAACTACGAGCAGTACTTC. Its protein is CSSAPGLGNYEQYF.